The 7 T cell receptor beta chains listed next were all sequenced from one sample in a study of response to subunit inactivated influenza vaccine (dated by TCRdb to the late 2010s). Receptor amplification or capture employed RT-PCR. Sequenced using an Illumina HiSeq 2500. TCRdb reanalyzed the raw reads on its own, using fastp at Q25 for trimming and MiXCR for clone calling, and kept in-frame beta chains. Each CDR3 protein appears once, grouped with its most common genes and DNA. Recorded for this sample are about 570,000 distinct CDR3 sequences; around 11% of them occurred a single time. The ten largest clones capture approximately 11% of the sample. The same data also went into a second study, on T cells expressing NK-cell markers. As described in the second report: TCR beta cDNA libraries were prepared using 5'RACE template switching, which introduced a universal primer site and unique molecular identifiers.

Sequences were derived from PBMCs from blood, sampled on the day of vaccination. The receptors originated from a man between 45 and 60 years old who received an inactivated influenza vaccine. Donor details come from another sample of the same person, matched by shared clones.

This clonotype appeared a few times. The chain uses TRBV20-1 and TRBJ2-5, with 10 bases lining up with TRBD2. The trim removed 3 bases at V and 4 bases at J, leaving 17 bases unmatched. In germline, CDR1 is DFQATT, CDR2 SNEGSKA (reference sequence). This CDR3 spans 18 amino acids. The CDR3 nucleotides read TGCAGTGCTAGCAAATCTAGAAGCGGGAGGGCCAGGTTAGAGACCCAGTACTTC. This sequence encodes CSASKSRSGRARLETQYF.

This clonotype was counted a few times. The chain is built from TRBV5-1 and TRBJ2-2, with TRBD1 matching 8 bases. The CDR3 sequence is 16 residues long. The germline V gene has CDR1 SGHRS and CDR2 YFSETQ. The junction had 7 bases not matched to a gene; V was cut back by 1 base and J by 5 bases. DNA of the CDR3: TGCGCCAGCAGCTTGCAGGCAGGGGGCCGGACCGGGGAGCTGTTTTTT. It specifies CASSLQAGGRTGELFF.

This clonotype was seen more than once but under ten times. The chain joins TRBV28 to TRBJ2-3; D not resolved. Trimming stripped 4 bases from V and 7 bases from J, with 9 bases between. The length of the CDR3 is 12 residues. Germline V gene sequence: CDR1 MDHEN, CDR2 SYDVKM. The CDR3 loop is CASSSQRNTQYF. CDR3 sequence (DNA): TGTGCCAGCAGTTCCCAACGGAATACGCAGTATTTT.

The V and J genes are TRBV4-2 and TRBJ2-1; TRBD2 aligns across 11 bases. CDR3 length: 16 residues. CDR1 is LGHNA, CDR2 YNFKEQ, per germline. Trimming took 4 bases from V and 3 from J; bases not matched to a gene: 5. The DNA of the CDR3 is TGTGCCAGCAGCCGACTAGCGGGAAATTACTACAATGAGCAGTTCTTC. Its translation is CASSRLAGNYYNEQFF.

The CDR3 protein is CASSLGPADGGETQYF. CDR3 DNA: TGCGCCAGCAGCTTGGGTCCAGCAGACGGGGGAGAGACCCAGTACTTC. This chain uses TRBV5-1 with TRBJ2-5, with a tentative D call TRBD2 (6 bases). Trimming took off 0 bases at V and 4 bases at J, with 16 bases between the two ends. CDR1 is SGHRS, CDR2 YFSETQ, per germline. This CDR3 comprises 16 residues.

The rearrangement uses TRBV5-1 and TRBJ1-1; the match to TRBD1 covers 7 bases. V was clipped by 0 bases and J by 0 bases; unmatched bases: 5. The CDR3 is 16 residues long. The V gene's germline CDR1 is SGHRS and CDR2 YFSETQ. The DNA for the CDR3 is TGCGCCAGCAGCTTGGCACAGGGGAACATGAACACTGAAGCTTTCTTT. This encodes CASSLAQGNMNTEAFF.

The rearrangement uses TRBV10-3 and TRBJ2-7, with D hard to call. Germline V gives CDR1 ENHRY, CDR2 SYGVKD. V was shortened by 0 bases and J by 7 bases, with 19 bases between the two germline ends. This CDR3 is 16 amino acids long. This CDR3 is CAISESTLTDLGEQYF. DNA for the CDR3: TGTGCCATCAGTGAGTCGACTCTAACAGACCTCGGGGAGCAGTACTTC.